Listed here are 18 T cell receptor beta chains from one sample, sequenced in a study of blood T cell repertoires in COVID-19. Some clones are missing from TCRdb's copy, which holds only in-frame ones; the method was immunoSEQ multiplex PCR. The sample lists approximately 110,000 clones, around 83% occurring once. Sequences were obtained from peripheral blood. All receptors derive from a human donor in a cohort sampled during active COVID-19.

This rearrangement joins TRBV4-2 to TRBJ1-3; D possibly corresponds to TRBD1 (5 bases). CDR1 LGHNA and CDR2 YNFKEQ come from the germline V gene. The CDR3 is 20 residues long. Between the trimmed V and J ends, which lost 1 base and 8 bases, there was a span of 30 bases. DNA of the CDR3: TGTGCCAGCAGCCAAGCTCCCCCCAAACCTATCGGCGGAGGGGATGACACCATATATTTT. It encodes CASSQAPPKPIGGGDDTIYF.

V is TRBV3-1 (or the pseudogene TRBV3-2) and J is TRBJ2-3; 11 bases align to TRBD2. This CDR3 comprises 16 residues. V dropped 4 bases and J dropped 4; count of bases not matched to a gene: 7. The germline V gene encodes CDR1 LGHDT and CDR2 YNNKEL (reference sequence). CDR3 sequence (DNA): TGTGCCAGCAGCCCTCTTAGCGGGAGGGCCTCAGATACGCAGTATTTT. Translating it yields CASSPLSGRASDTQYF.

The V and J genes are TRBV4-3 and TRBJ2-1, with a weak D call TRBD1 (5 bases). The V end was cut by 0 bases, the J end by 1 base, with 13 bases between. Germline V gene sequence: CDR1 LGHNA, CDR2 YSLEER. The CDR3 has 17 amino acids. DNA for the CDR3: TGCGCCAGCAGCCAAGATCTCCAGGGTGCTTCCTACAATGAGCAGTTCTTC. As protein: CASSQDLQGASYNEQFF.

The genes are TRBV7-8 and TRBJ2-3, with D perhaps TRBD2 (6 bases). This CDR3 spans 14 amino acids. The ends were cut back, 4 bases at V and 5 bases at J, with 13 bases in the middle. The V gene's germline CDR1 is SGHVS and CDR2 FQNEAQ. DNA for the CDR3: TGTGCCAGCAGCTCAAGACGGGGGAAAGATACGCAGTATTTT. Protein: CASSSRRGKDTQYF.

The V gene is TRBV24-1, the J gene TRBJ2-5, with 12 positions matching TRBD2. The germline gives CDR1 KGHDR, CDR2 SFDVKD. This CDR3 region has 14 residues. J was trimmed by 3 bases and V by 6 bases; bases with no gene match: 1. This chain's CDR3 is CATSLAGGKETQYF. The CDR3 bases are TGTGCCACCAGTCTAGCGGGAGGGAAAGAGACCCAGTACTTC.

This chain joins TRBV28 and TRBJ1-2; D is ambiguous. Trimming stripped 10 bases from V and 8 bases from J, with 20 bases between. The germline gives CDR1 MDHEN, CDR2 SYDVKM. This CDR3 has 13 residues. In DNA, the CDR3 is TGTGCCACCTTTGACGGAAGCGCGGGGGGCTACACCTTC. Amino acid sequence: CATFDGSAGGYTF.

The chain carries TRBV5-1 and TRBJ1-2; 9 bases agree with TRBD1. This CDR3 has 15 amino acids. V was clipped by 3 bases and J by 7 bases; unmatched bases: 10. The germline CDR1 and CDR2 sequences are SGHRS and YFSETQ. The CDR3 DNA is TGCGCCAGCAGCTGGTCCGGACAGGGGTTTGGTGGCTACACCTTC. This codes for CASSWSGQGFGGYTF.

This rearrangement joins TRBV19 to TRBJ2-3, with 8 bases aligning to TRBD2. The V and J ends lost 5 bases and 1 base, in that order; junction bases with no gene match: 2. From germline, CDR1 is LNHDA and CDR2 SQIVND (reference sequence). The CDR3 extends over 14 amino acids. CDR3 sequence (DNA): TGTGCCAGTAGTGTGGGACTAGGCACAGATACGCAGTATTTT. Translating it yields CASSVGLGTDTQYF.

The genes are TRBV6-1 and TRBJ2-2; D ambiguous. The germline gives CDR1 MNHNS, CDR2 SASEGT. Trimming took off 5 bases at V and 3 bases at J, with 7 bases between the two ends. The CDR3 contains 13 residues. The CDR3 coding sequence is TGTGCCAGCAGTACTCCGGACACCGGGGAGCTGTTTTTT. Translated, it gives CASSTPDTGELFF.

This clone came up once. The V gene is TRBV9, the J gene TRBJ2-3; possibly TRBD2 for D (8 bases). CDR3 length: 13 amino acids. V gave up 3 bases and J gave up 7 bases, with 12 bases separating them. Germline CDR1 and CDR2: SGDLS and YYNGEE. The CDR3 loop is CASSAGGGNTQYF. Written as DNA, the CDR3 is TGTGCCAGCAGCGCGGGAGGGGGCAATACGCAGTATTTT. Filled out from reference TRBV9 and TRBJ2-3, the complete variable domain reads DSGVTQTPKHLITATGQRVTLRCSPRSGDLSVYWYQQSLDQGLQFLIQYYNGEERAKGNILERFSAQQFPDLHSELNLSSLELGDSALYFCASSAGGGNTQYFGPGTRLTVL.

V and J are TRBV6-5 and TRBJ1-1; TRBD1 aligns across 11 bases. J gave up 4 bases and V 7 bases, and 8 bases lay outside the gene matches. From germline, CDR1 is MNHEY and CDR2 SVGAGI. This CDR3 region has 15 residues. CDR3 protein: CASKKGQGVVTEAFF. The CDR3 region has the DNA TGTGCCAGCAAGAAGGGACAGGGGGTAGTCACTGAAGCTTTCTTT.

This clone has more than one count but fewer than ten. V gene TRBV6-2 or TRBV6-3 combines with J gene TRBJ1-1; 9 bases line up with TRBD1. CDR1 is MNHEY, CDR2 SVGEGT, per germline. The CDR3 totals 16 residues. The J segment lost 0 bases and the V segment lost 6 bases, leaving 8 bases of the junction unmatched. CDR3: CASSPGQGELNTEAFF. CDR3 DNA: TGTGCCAGCAGCCCGGGACAGGGAGAGTTGAACACTGAAGCTTTCTTT.

This clone was recorded once. The V and J genes are TRBV30 and TRBJ1-4; no clear D. With 4 bases removed from V and 6 bases from J, the gap between germline ends came to 12 bases. This CDR3 has 13 residues. CDR1 GTSNPN and CDR2 SVGIG come from the germline V gene (reference sequence). This CDR3 reads CAWNSRSHEKLFF. The CDR3, as DNA: TGTGCCTGGAATTCTAGGTCCCATGAAAAACTGTTTTTT.

The rearrangement links TRBV19 to TRBJ1-1; D gene unclear. The V and J ends lost 10 bases and 5 bases respectively, with 14 bases between them. This CDR3 has 12 residues. Looked up from germline, CDR1 is LNHDA and CDR2 is SQIVND (reference sequence). Here the CDR3 reads CATREGGTEAFF. CDR3 bases: TGTGCCACCCGGGAGGGTGGGACTGAAGCTTTCTTT.

The gene calls are TRBV7-2 and TRBJ2-7, with 7 bases aligning to TRBD1. Germline trimming cut 7 bases from V and 3 bases from J; bases unmatched to any gene: 12. CDR1 and CDR2 from the germline V gene are SGHTA and FQGNSA. CDR3 length: 15 residues. CDR3 DNA sequence: TGTGCCAGCAACCTACCCCGACAGGGCCTCTACGAGCAGTACTTC. Its protein product is CASNLPRQGLYEQYF.

The chain employs TRBV7-9 and TRBJ1-4, with 8 bases identical to TRBD1. Germline CDR1 reads SEHNR; CDR2 reads FQNEAQ (reference sequence). This CDR3 region has 14 residues. V lost 3 bases to trimming and J lost 7 bases; unmatched junction nucleotides: 4. CDR3 amino acids: CASSLDRASEKLFF. The CDR3 DNA sequence: TGTGCCAGCAGCTTGGACAGGGCGAGTGAAAAACTGTTTTTT. Full variable domain (rest looked up from reference TRBV7-9 and TRBJ1-4): DTGVSQNPRHKITKRGQNVTFRCDPISEHNRLYWYRQTLGQGPEFLTYFQNEAQLEKSRLLSDRFSAERPKGSFSTLEIQRTEQGDSAMYLCASSLDRASEKLFFGSGTQLSVL.

The chain combines TRBV5-4 with TRBJ2-7; 8 nucleotides align to TRBD2. There are 15 residues in the CDR3. From germline, CDR1 is SGHNT and CDR2 YYREEE (reference sequence). The V gene end was trimmed by 3 bases and the J gene end by 3 bases; junction bases not matched to a gene: 8. DNA for the CDR3: TGTGCCAGCAGCTCCGGACTAGCCAACCTCTACGAGCAGTACTTC. Protein product: CASSSGLANLYEQYF.

The V gene is TRBV19, the J gene TRBJ1-6; D remains unclear. Trimming stripped 3 bases from V and 5 bases from J, with 8 bases between. Germline V gene lookup returns CDR1 LNHDA and CDR2 SQIVND (reference sequence). The CDR3 loop spans 14 amino acids. The CDR3: CASSIAGNNSPLHF. DNA for the CDR3: TGTGCCAGTAGTATTGCGGGGAATAATTCACCCCTCCACTTT.